Listed below are T cell receptor beta chains from one sample, sequenced in a study of blood T cell repertoires in COVID-19. TCRdb's copy holds only in-frame clones and misses some; the assay was immunoSEQ multiplex PCR. The data show 100,000 to 150,000 clones, more than 75% seen once. Sequenced sample: peripheral blood. The receptors derive from a human donor in a cohort sampled during active COVID-19. Each CDR3 is given with its conserved first and last residue. D genes are given only for firm matches. Part of the rows lack a size; the others show once, few, many or a class for expanded clones.

D gene: NA; V gene: TRBV4-1; clone size: NA; J gene: TRBJ2-3; CDR3 DNA: TGCGCCAGCAGCCAAGATTTGGGGGAGGCAACAGATACGCAGTATTTT; CDR3 protein: CASSQDLGEATDTQYF
D gene: TRBD1; V gene: TRBV10-3; clone size: NA; J gene: TRBJ2-1; CDR3 DNA: TGTGCCATCAGTGAACCCCTAGACAGGGACAATGAGCAGTTCTTC; CDR3 protein: CAISEPLDRDNEQFF
D gene: NA; V gene: TRBV4-3; clone size: few; J gene: TRBJ2-7; CDR3 DNA: TGCGCCAGCAGCCAAGATTTCGGCGGGGCCTCCTACGAGCAGTACTTC; CDR3 protein: CASSQDFGGASYEQYF
D gene: NA; V gene: TRBV28; clone size: NA; J gene: TRBJ2-1; CDR3 DNA: TGTGCCAGCAGTTCGTGGTCAAGCGGCCACAATGAGCAGTTCTTC; CDR3 protein: CASSSWSSGHNEQFF
D gene: TRBD1; V gene: TRBV19; clone size: NA; J gene: TRBJ2-7; CDR3 DNA: TGTGCCAGTAGTGGACAGGGGGCCCTCGAGCAGTACTTC; CDR3 protein: CASSGQGALEQYF
D gene: NA; V gene: TRBV25-1; clone size: NA; J gene: TRBJ2-3; CDR3 DNA: TGTGCCACCCAGGACAACACTTTAGATACGCAGTATTTT; CDR3 protein: CATQDNTLDTQYF
D gene: TRBD2; V gene: TRBV11-2; clone size: once; J gene: TRBJ2-5; CDR3 DNA: TGTGCCAGCAGCTTAGATCAGGGCGGGAGGTTTGAAGAGACCCAGTACTTC; CDR3 protein: CASSLDQGGRFEETQYF
D gene: NA; V gene: TRBV10-3; clone size: NA; J gene: TRBJ1-1; CDR3 DNA: TGTGCCATCAGTGGCGGAACTGAAGCTTTCTTT; CDR3 protein: CAISGGTEAFF
D gene: NA; V gene: TRBV6-1; clone size: NA; J gene: TRBJ1-2; CDR3 DNA: TGTGCCAGCAGTGGGATCGGGACTCCCGTGGAATCTCGCTACACCTTC; CDR3 protein: CASSGIGTPVESRYTF
D gene: NA; V gene: TRBV11-2; clone size: NA; J gene: TRBJ2-1; CDR3 DNA: TGTGCCAGCACCCTGGCGACTCTCAGTGAGCAGTTCTTC; CDR3 protein: CASTLATLSEQFF
D gene: NA; V gene: TRBV2; clone size: once; J gene: TRBJ1-4; CDR3 DNA: TGTGCCAGCAAAAGGACAGCAAGTATTGAAAAACTGTTTTTT; CDR3 protein: CASKRTASIEKLFF
D gene: TRBD1; V gene: TRBV14; clone size: few; J gene: TRBJ1-4; CDR3 DNA: TGTGCCAGCAGCCTTAACAGGGGGACTAATGAAAAACTGTTTTTT; CDR3 protein: CASSLNRGTNEKLFF
D gene: TRBD2; V gene: TRBV11-2; clone size: NA; J gene: TRBJ2-5; CDR3 DNA: TGTGCCAGCAGCTTTGGGACTAGCGGGAGTCGGGAGACCCAGTACTTC; CDR3 protein: CASSFGTSGSRETQYF
D gene: TRBD1; V gene: TRBV7-9; clone size: NA; J gene: TRBJ1-2; CDR3 DNA: TGTGCCAGCAGCGCCACAGGGGGTAACTATGGCTACACCTTC; CDR3 protein: CASSATGGNYGYTF
D gene: TRBD2; V gene: TRBV20-1; clone size: NA; J gene: TRBJ2-7; CDR3 DNA: TGCAGTGCTAGTGGCATTGGGACTAGCGGGAGAACAGGATCCTACGAGCAGTACTTC; CDR3 protein: CSASGIGTSGRTGSYEQYF
D gene: NA; V gene: TRBV19; clone size: NA; J gene: TRBJ1-3; CDR3 DNA: TGTGCCAGTATTGCGGACACCATATATTTT; CDR3 protein: CASIADTIYF
D gene: TRBD2; V gene: TRBV28; clone size: NA; J gene: TRBJ2-7; CDR3 DNA: TGTGCCAGCAGTTTATCACTAGCGGGAGCTCGGGAGCAGTACTTC; CDR3 protein: CASSLSLAGAREQYF
D gene: TRBD2; V gene: TRBV19; clone size: NA; J gene: TRBJ2-1; CDR3 DNA: TGTGCCAGTAGTAGAAGCGGGAGGTACGGCAATGAGCAGTTCTTC; CDR3 protein: CASSRSGRYGNEQFF
D gene: NA; V gene: TRBV11-3; clone size: once; J gene: TRBJ2-3; CDR3 DNA: TGTGCCAGCAGCACGTCCCAGGGAGATACGCAGTATTTT; CDR3 protein: CASSTSQGDTQYF
D gene: TRBD2; V gene: TRBV6-5; clone size: NA; J gene: TRBJ2-1; CDR3 DNA: TGTGCCAGCAGTTACTCGGCGGCTAGCGGGACTCATGAGCAGTTCTTC; CDR3 protein: CASSYSAASGTHEQFF
D gene: NA; V gene: TRBV5-8; clone size: NA; J gene: TRBJ1-3; CDR3 DNA: TGTGCCAGCAGCTTGTTTTCAGGGGTCGGAAACACCATATATTTT; CDR3 protein: CASSLFSGVGNTIYF
D gene: TRBD2; V gene: TRBV7-7; clone size: NA; J gene: TRBJ2-5; CDR3 DNA: TGTGCTAGCAGCTTAGCGGGCGGGGGGATACAAGAGACCCAGTACTTC; CDR3 protein: CASSLAGGGIQETQYF
D gene: TRBD2; V gene: TRBV6-4; clone size: NA; J gene: TRBJ2-3; CDR3 DNA: TGTGCCAGCAGCCCTGGACCCGGACTAGACCCACATACGCAGTATTTT; CDR3 protein: CASSPGPGLDPHTQYF
D gene: TRBD2; V gene: TRBV4-1; clone size: few; J gene: TRBJ2-7; CDR3 DNA: TGCGCCAGCAGCCAAGATTTAGCTAGCGGGAGCGAGCAGTACTTC; CDR3 protein: CASSQDLASGSEQYF
D gene: TRBD2; V gene: TRBV5-6; clone size: NA; J gene: TRBJ2-2; CDR3 DNA: TGTGCCAGCAGCCGCCTTGGACTAGCGGGATACACCGGGGAGCTGTTTTTT; CDR3 protein: CASSRLGLAGYTGELFF
D gene: NA; V gene: TRBV4-3; clone size: NA; J gene: TRBJ2-1; CDR3 DNA: TGCGCCAGCAGCCAAGATTCCTCCTCCTACAATGAGCAGTTCTTC; CDR3 protein: CASSQDSSSYNEQFF
D gene: NA; V gene: TRBV10-3; clone size: NA; J gene: TRBJ1-1; CDR3 DNA: TGTGCCATCAGGGACAGACTCACTGAAGCTTTCTTT; CDR3 protein: CAIRDRLTEAFF
D gene: NA; V gene: TRBV27; clone size: NA; J gene: TRBJ2-3; CDR3 DNA: TGTGCCAGCAGTTTCCGGAGTAGCGGCACAGATACGCAGTATTTT; CDR3 protein: CASSFRSSGTDTQYF
D gene: TRBD2; V gene: TRBV3-1/TRBV3-2; clone size: NA; J gene: TRBJ2-1; CDR3 DNA: TGTGCCAGCAGAAGAGGGACTAGCGACCGTAATGAGCAGTTCTTC; CDR3 protein: CASRRGTSDRNEQFF
D gene: NA; V gene: TRBV5-1; clone size: few; J gene: TRBJ1-2; CDR3 DNA: TGCGCCAGCAGCCCGTTCATGACAGTTGATAGTAATGGCTACACCTTC; CDR3 protein: CASSPFMTVDSNGYTF
D gene: NA; V gene: TRBV5-8; clone size: NA; J gene: TRBJ2-3; CDR3 DNA: TGTGCCAGCAGCCCTGAGGGCCGCACAGATACGCAGTATTTT; CDR3 protein: CASSPEGRTDTQYF
D gene: NA; V gene: TRBV21-1; clone size: NA; J gene: TRBJ2-6; CDR3 DNA: TGTGCCAGCAGCAAAGTGGCAGGGACTAGCTCTGGGGCCAACGTCCTGACTTTC; CDR3 protein: CASSKVAGTSSGANVLTF
D gene: NA; V gene: TRBV13; clone size: once; J gene: TRBJ1-1; CDR3 DNA: TGTGCCAGCGGATCTGGGACATCCGTTGAAGCTTTCTTT; CDR3 protein: CASGSGTSVEAFF
D gene: TRBD1; V gene: TRBV18; clone size: once; J gene: TRBJ2-7; CDR3 DNA: TGTGCCAGCTCACCCTTGGCGATGGGACAGGGCACGACCTCCTACGAGCAGTACTTC; CDR3 protein: CASSPLAMGQGTTSYEQYF